This T cell receptor (beta chain) was captured by sequencing in a study of blood T cell repertoires in COVID-19. On the study more broadly: There were acute and convalescent COVID-19 samples, and they came from the United States, Italy and Spain. The cDNA or gDNA used as material had been derived from T cells, B-cell-depleted T cells, or PBMCs.

The CDR3 length is 15 residues. Unmatched junction bases numbered 6, after V lost 2 bases and J lost 7 bases. Germline values: CDR1 SGHRS, CDR2 YFSETQ. Per the original data handling: Amplification of reference gene primers was used by the study to estimate nucleated cell counts. The table came from immunoSEQ multiplex PCR; TCRdb's copy has only in-frame clones and leaves some out. For V, J and clone size, that table is used; D and trimming come from the DNA. The top ten clones hold approximately 3.9% of a sample with about 120,000 clones, about 79% of them seen once. This rearrangement joins TRBV5-1 to TRBJ2-1, with TRBD1 matching over 10 bases. Material: peripheral blood. This TCR was recovered from a woman older than 75 with acute or convalescent COVID-19. The CDR3 region has the DNA TGCGCCAGCAGCTTTACCGGGACAGGGGCGAATGAGCAGTTCTTC. This sequence encodes CASSFTGTGANEQFF.